Following are 5 T cell receptor beta chains from one sample sequenced in a study of T cells in Graves' hyperthyroidism and ophthalmopathy. Amplification of TCR beta CDR3 regions was performed using RNA transcripts as template. When the TCR CDR3 underwent first-round RT-PCR, the HTBI primer set was used. MiXCR was run by TCRdb on the multiplex PCR reads, yielding one entry per CDR3 protein. The sample has around 340,000 distinct CDR3 sequences; over 11% are singletons. The source material was blood. The receptors were gathered from a woman in her 30s with Graves' hyperthyroidism.

The chain couples TRBV10-2 to TRBJ1-2; no reliable D call. Germline V gene lookup returns CDR1 WSHSY and CDR2 SAAADI. V lost 10 bases and J 3 bases, leaving 15 bases between the germline ends. This CDR3 comprises 13 residues. The CDR3 region has the DNA TGCGCCACCTCAGCATCGCCAGACTATGGCTACACCTTC. Translation: CATSASPDYGYTF.

Regarding this clonotype: A read error may be the cause here, since a much bigger clone is one base away. Since the CDR3 does not end with the conserved phenylalanine or tryptophan, this likely comes from a read error. The rearrangement uses TRBV20-1 and TRBJ2-5; D is perhaps TRBD1 (6 bases). The germline V gene has CDR1 DFQATT and CDR2 SNEGSKA (reference sequence). The CDR3 extends over 16 amino acids. Trimming pared 6 bases from V and 2 bases from J, leaving 22 bases between. The CDR3 bases are TGCAGTGCCAAGCCGGGTGTTGGGGGCCTACAAGAGACCCAGTACTCC. Residues: CSAKPGVGGLQETQYS.

In this sample, this clonotype turned up many times. This rearrangement joins TRBV2 to TRBJ2-5; D uncertain. Trimming shortened V by 2 bases and J by 5 bases, and 15 bases separated the two germline ends. The V gene's germline CDR1 is SNHLY and CDR2 FYNNEI. The CDR3 runs to 15 residues. DNA for the CDR3: TGTGCCAGCAGTGAAAACTCTGGGGTCGGGGAGACCCAGTACTTC. Its translation is CASSENSGVGETQYF.

Many counts were recorded for this clonotype. V usage is TRBV30 and J usage is TRBJ1-1; D is perhaps TRBD1 (5 bases). The germline gives CDR1 GTSNPN, CDR2 SVGIG (reference sequence). Trimming pared 0 bases from V and 5 bases from J, leaving 10 bases between. The CDR3 runs 13 residues. CDR3: CAWSVRGDTEAFF. DNA of the CDR3: TGTGCCTGGAGTGTACGAGGGGATACTGAAGCTTTCTTT.

This clonotype was counted at least ten times. J is TRBJ1-1 and V is TRBV13; the match to TRBD1 covers 9 bases. Germline V lookup: CDR1 PRHDT, CDR2 FYEKMQ (reference sequence). The CDR3 consists of 16 residues. The trim removed 4 bases at V and 3 bases at J, leaving 9 bases unmatched. The CDR3 nucleotides read TGTGCCAGCAGCTCGAGGGACAGGGCGGCACACACTGAAGCTTTCTTT. Residues: CASSSRDRAAHTEAFF.